The clone carrying this TCR beta chain has ten or more counts. Its target is not known. Template-switching 5'RACE yielded the TCR cDNA; a universal primer site and UMIs were added in the process. TCRdb reprocessed the 5' RACE reads with MiXCR, giving one entry per CDR3 protein. Altogether 200,000 to 300,000 distinct CDR3 sequences are present, 3.6% being singletons, with the ten largest covering under 20%. This sample is part of a study of T cells after yellow fever vaccination. Regarding the study as a whole: The booster response re-showed most primary clones: around 95% CD4, 88% CD8. Clonotype sharing between CD4 and CD8 compartments was small. Peak timing came faster in the weaker secondary response, day 5 versus 15.

The V end lost 8 bases, the J end lost 0 bases, and 15 bases lay between the germline ends. CDR3 length: 15 residues. The source is a man between 18 and 29 years old who received the YFV17D yellow fever vaccine. The sequencing used PBMCs, collected 15 days after the yellow fever booster vaccination. The gene calls are TRBV12-3 or TRBV12-4 and TRBJ2-3, with D possibly being TRBD2 (5 bases). In nucleotides, the CDR3 is TGTGCCAGCTCCCCCCGCGGGCCTAGCACAGATACGCAGTATTTT. It yields the protein CASSPRGPSTDTQYF.